A single sample is the source of the 21 T cell receptor beta chains below, sequenced in a study of OX40 agonist ivuxolimab in advanced cancers. Sequenced by immunoSEQ multiplex PCR; TCRdb stores in-frame clones only, minus some. The sample lists 55,000 to 70,000 clones; 87% were seen once. The sequenced sample was CD4+ or CD8+ T cells sorted from blood, obtained in a trial of the OX40 agonist ivuxolimab. Receptors originate from an adult with an advanced solid tumor such as melanoma, head and neck, liver or kidney cancer.

The chain joins TRBV7-3 to TRBJ2-2; D perhaps matches TRBD2 (5 bases). Trimming left V 3 bases short and J 0 bases short, with 11 bases between. In germline, CDR1 is SGHTA, CDR2 FQGTGA. The CDR3 is made up of 16 amino acids. DNA of the CDR3: TGTGCCAGCAGCTTTGTCCGGGGAGCGAACACCGGGGAGCTGTTTTTT. It encodes CASSFVRGANTGELFF.

This clone was counted only a few times. V is TRBV7-2 and J is TRBJ2-7; no definite D call. Trimming removed 4 bases from V and 2 bases from J, with 3 bases in between. Per the germline V gene, CDR1 is SGHTA and CDR2 is FQGNSA. This CDR3 region has 11 residues. Here the CDR3 reads CASSSTYEQYF. The CDR3 DNA follows: TGTGCCAGCAGCTCCACCTACGAGCAGTACTTC.

The V and J genes are TRBV4-3 and TRBJ1-1; TRBD1 aligns across 7 bases. The CDR3 has 16 amino acids. Losses at the gene ends were 1 base for V and 2 bases for J; bases not matched to a gene: 7. Looked up from germline, CDR1 is LGHNA and CDR2 is YSLEER. DNA of the CDR3: TGCGCCAGCAGCCAAGGAGCCGGGACAGCCAACACTGAAGCTTTCTTT. Translated: CASSQGAGTANTEAFF.

The gene calls are TRBV28 and TRBJ1-2, with TRBD1 matching over 7 bases. Germline assignment: CDR1 MDHEN and CDR2 SYDVKM. With 5 bases clipped from V and 3 bases from J, the junction kept 6 bases outside the gene matches. The CDR3 covers 14 residues. The CDR3 nucleotides are TGTGCCAGCAGTCTGGGACAGACTTACTATGGCTACACCTTC. Translated: CASSLGQTYYGYTF.

The chain recombines TRBV29-1 with TRBJ2-1; possible D gene TRBD2, 5 bases. V lost 3 bases to trimming and J lost 15 bases, with 18 bases between them. This CDR3 is 12 amino acids long. Germline CDR1 reads SQVTM; CDR2 reads ANQGSEA. CDR3 protein: CSVESSNLSGFF. In DNA, the CDR3 is TGCAGCGTTGAGTCTAGTAACCTAAGCGGGTTCTTC.

This CDR3 reads CSPKEGVNEKLFF. For the CDR3, the DNA is TGCAGCCCGAAGGAGGGGGTAAATGAAAAACTGTTTTTT. The genes are TRBV29-1 and TRBJ1-4; D is possibly TRBD1 (6 bases). The germline V and J ends were trimmed by 8 bases and 5 bases, with 15 bases remaining between them. Per the germline V gene, CDR1 is SQVTM and CDR2 is ANQGSEA. The CDR3 runs to 13 residues.

V gene TRBV9 combines with J gene TRBJ2-2; TRBD2 might be the D (6 bases). V gave up 7 bases and J gave up 7 bases, with 20 bases separating them. Germline CDR1 is SGDLS and CDR2 is YYNGEE. The length of the CDR3 is 15 residues. DNA for the CDR3: TGTGCCAGCCAGGCGGGGACGGGAGCAAGCGGGGAGCTGTTTTTT. Translation: CASQAGTGASGELFF. The full variable domain, with the rest looked up from reference TRBV9 and TRBJ2-2, is DSGVTQTPKHLITATGQRVTLRCSPRSGDLSVYWYQQSLDQGLQFLIQYYNGEERAKGNILERFSAQQFPDLHSELNLSSLELGDSALYFCASQAGTGASGELFFGEGSRLTVL.

This chain uses TRBV7-9 with TRBJ1-1, with no clear D. CDR1 is SEHNR, CDR2 FQNEAQ, per germline (reference sequence). The CDR3 is 11 residues long. V lost 6 bases, J lost 7 bases, and 9 bases lay in between. CDR3 in DNA: TGTGCCAGCAGGTCTGGGAGTGAAGCTTTCTTT. Translation gives CASRSGSEAFF.

The rearrangement uses TRBV19 and TRBJ2-3, with D perhaps TRBD1 (5 bases). The CDR3 covers 15 residues. Germline CDR1 and CDR2: LNHDA and SQIVND (reference sequence). V was shortened by 4 bases and J by 2 bases, with 13 bases between the two germline ends. Here the CDR3 reads CASSNARQPTDTQYF. Written as DNA, the CDR3 is TGTGCCAGTAGTAACGCCCGACAGCCCACAGATACGCAGTATTTT.

J is TRBJ2-1 and V is TRBV9, with D tentatively TRBD1 (5 bases). Trimming left V 0 bases short and J 9 bases short, with 13 bases between. The germline V gene encodes CDR1 SGDLS and CDR2 YYNGEE. This CDR3 region has 14 residues. The CDR3 here is CASSVVPGPFEQFF. CDR3 DNA sequence: TGTGCCAGCAGCGTAGTCCCAGGGCCCTTTGAGCAGTTCTTC.

The rearrangement joins TRBV30 to TRBJ1-5, with D unclear. CDR1 is GTSNPN and CDR2 is SVGIG in the germline V gene (reference sequence). This CDR3 has 14 residues. Deletions cut 1 base from V and 5 bases from J, with 12 bases between. The CDR3 bases are TGTGCCTGGAGTGGAGGGAGAGAGGATCAGCCCCAGCATTTT. Translating it yields CAWSGGREDQPQHF.

V usage is TRBV5-1 and J usage is TRBJ1-1; D call uncertain. Germline V gene data show CDR1 as SGHRS and CDR2 as YFSETQ. CDR3 length equals 14 residues. The V and J ends lost 4 bases and 1 base respectively, with 11 bases between them. Here the CDR3 reads CASSPYNGNTEAFF. CDR3 sequence (DNA): TGCGCCAGCAGCCCCTACAACGGGAACACTGAAGCTTTCTTT.

This chain links TRBV19 with TRBJ2-5, with 8 bases matching TRBD1. Germline values: CDR1 LNHDA, CDR2 SQIVND (reference sequence). V was pared by 3 bases and J by 2 bases, with 11 bases of the junction left unmatched. The CDR3 spans 17 residues. The CDR3 reads CASSMNRGTPRQETQYF. The DNA for the CDR3 is TGTGCCAGTAGTATGAACAGGGGGACCCCTCGGCAAGAGACCCAGTACTTC.

CDR3 sequence reads: CASSMLGQRNTIYF. CDR3 sequence (DNA): TGTGCCAGCAGCATGCTGGGACAGAGAAACACCATATATTTT. This rearrangement joins TRBV5-6 to TRBJ1-3; 7 bases fit TRBD1. Germline CDR1 is SGHDT and CDR2 is YYEEEE. This CDR3 has 14 residues. The trim removed 4 bases at V and 5 bases at J, leaving 6 bases unmatched.

The V gene is TRBV7-2, the J gene TRBJ2-2; TRBD1 aligns across 10 bases. The CDR3 length is 17 residues. Germline V gene data show CDR1 as SGHTA and CDR2 as FQGNSA. V trimming: 5 bases; J trimming: 5 bases; junction bases outside the gene matches: 11. CDR3 sequence: CASSIRQGAFGTGELFF. The CDR3 DNA sequence: TGTGCCAGCAGCATTAGACAGGGGGCCTTTGGAACCGGGGAGCTGTTTTTT.

The genes are TRBV19 and TRBJ1-1; D gene unclear. Deletions cut 4 bases from V and 0 bases from J, with 9 bases between. The germline CDR1 and CDR2 sequences are LNHDA and SQIVND (reference sequence). This CDR3 has 14 residues. The CDR3 spells CASSKVGMNTEAFF. For the CDR3, the DNA is TGTGCCAGTAGTAAGGTGGGGATGAACACTGAAGCTTTCTTT.

The chain employs TRBV6-6 and TRBJ2-7, with unresolved D. The CDR3 runs 13 residues. The germline CDR1 and CDR2 sequences are MNHNY and SVGAGI (reference sequence). The V end lost 5 bases, the J end lost 4 bases, and 12 bases lay between the germline ends. The CDR3 nucleotides are TGTGCCAGCAGTCCAGAGGCGCTATACGAGCAGTACTTC. As protein: CASSPEALYEQYF.

V usage is TRBV15 and J usage is TRBJ1-1; unclear D gene. Trimming pared 6 bases from V and 4 bases from J, leaving 15 bases between. Germline CDR1 and CDR2: LNHNV and YYDKDF (reference sequence). CDR3 length equals 14 residues. For the CDR3, the DNA is TGTGCCACCAGAAGCGGCAGGAGCGGCACTGAAGCTTTCTTT. Residues: CATRSGRSGTEAFF.

The rearrangement joins TRBV11-3 to TRBJ2-1; 8 bases are a match to TRBD1. The CDR3 has 12 residues. The germline V gene has CDR1 SGHNT and CDR2 YENEEA. The trim removed 6 bases at V and 9 bases at J, leaving 4 bases unmatched. The CDR3 reads CASSTTGGEQFF. As DNA, the CDR3 is TGTGCCAGCAGTACAACAGGGGGTGAGCAGTTCTTC.

This sequence joins TRBV30 and TRBJ2-7; either TRBD1 or TRBD2 may fit D (5 bases each). There are 14 residues in the CDR3. In germline, CDR1 is GTSNPN, CDR2 SVGIG (reference sequence). Trimming took 2 bases from V and 5 from J, leaving 16 bases between them. The CDR3 sequence is CAWSRVGDGNEQYF. The CDR3 nucleotides read TGTGCCTGGAGTAGGGTTGGGGACGGGAACGAGCAGTACTTC.

J is TRBJ2-3 and V is TRBV15, with 16 nucleotides matching TRBD2. This CDR3 contains 16 residues. Germline CDR1 and CDR2: LNHNV and YYDKDF (reference sequence). Germline trimming cut 5 bases from V and 7 bases from J; bases unmatched to any gene: 6. The CDR3 here is CATSPSGLAGGHTQYF. Here the CDR3 DNA reads TGTGCCACCAGCCCGTCGGGACTAGCGGGAGGGCATACGCAGTATTTT.